In this sample, the clone carrying this T cell receptor (beta chain) turned up a few times. Vbeta (60) and Jbeta (13) primers were used in the PCR. Clones were sequenced by immunoSEQ multiplex PCR, and TCRdb holds only the in-frame ones, with some missing. The sample has 100,000 to 150,000 clones; about three quarters are singletons. The data are from a study of cytomegalovirus exposure and HLA in healthy donors. Germline V gene lookup returns CDR1 SGHAT and CDR2 FQNNGV. The CDR3 contains 16 residues. Trimming stripped 5 bases from V and 5 bases from J, with 21 bases between. This receptor was obtained from a woman aged 40 to 49 in good health and CMV-seropositive. The sample was PBMCs. The V call is TRBV11-2, the J call TRBJ1-1, with a possible D match to TRBD1 (5 bases). CDR3 residues: CASSPEARALPTEAFF. In nucleotides, the CDR3 is TGTGCCAGCAGCCCGGAAGCCAGGGCACTCCCGACTGAAGCTTTCTTT.